These 9 T cell receptor beta chains share one sample of origin, sequenced in a study of blood T cell repertoires in COVID-19. Repertoires were generated with immunoSEQ multiplex PCR, while TCRdb's copy carries only in-frame clones and drops some. Here the sample spans roughly 56,000 clones, approximately 88% being singletons. Sequenced: peripheral blood. Every receptor here comes from a human donor in a cohort sampled during active COVID-19.

The rearrangement links TRBV7-2 to TRBJ1-1; TRBD1 agrees at 8 bases. Trimming took 1 base from V and 6 from J; bases not matched to a gene: 7. Germline-derived CDR1 and CDR2 are SGHTA and FQGNSA. The CDR3 sequence is 15 residues long. CDR3: CASSLGTGIGAEAFF. The DNA for the CDR3 is TGTGCCAGCAGCTTAGGGACAGGGATAGGCGCTGAAGCTTTCTTT.

CDR3 in amino acids: CASSQAGLSNTGELFF. The DNA of the CDR3 is TGTGCCAGCAGCCAAGCAGGACTATCGAACACCGGGGAGCTGTTTTTT. This rearrangement joins TRBV3-1 (or the pseudogene TRBV3-2) to TRBJ2-2; D possibly corresponds to TRBD2 (6 bases). Trimming stripped 1 base from V and 0 bases from J, with 9 bases between. The germline gives CDR1 LGHDT, CDR2 YNNKEL (reference sequence). The CDR3 extends over 16 amino acids.

The V call is TRBV5-5, the J call TRBJ2-2; D remains unclear. The CDR3 length is 12 residues. Per the germline V gene, CDR1 is SGHKS and CDR2 is YYEKEE (reference sequence). Trimming took 4 bases from V and 5 from J, leaving 6 bases between them. The CDR3: CASSPETGELFF. The CDR3 DNA sequence: TGTGCCAGCAGCCCAGAAACCGGGGAGCTGTTTTTT.

The chain has TRBV27 and TRBJ2-7; 8 bases are shared with TRBD1. The CDR3 runs to 13 residues. Germline CDR1 and CDR2: MNHEY and SMNVEV (reference sequence). V shed 7 bases and J 5 bases; nucleotides not matched to a gene: 7. The CDR3 region is CASKGQGANEQYF. The CDR3 region has the DNA TGTGCCAGCAAGGGGCAGGGGGCAAACGAGCAGTACTTC.

The V call is TRBV6-5, the J call TRBJ1-1; TRBD1 is a possible D gene (6 bases). From germline, CDR1 is MNHEY and CDR2 SVGAGI. The CDR3 spans 14 residues. Trimming removed 6 bases from V and 1 base from J, with 12 bases in between. The CDR3 spells CASSSDRWNTEAFF. CDR3 bases: TGTGCCAGCAGCTCAGACAGGTGGAACACTGAAGCTTTCTTT.

This rearrangement joins TRBV18 to TRBJ1-1; D is unclear. The CDR3 is made up of 16 amino acids. Germline CDR1 and CDR2: KGHSH and LQKENI. Between the trimmed V and J ends, which lost 2 bases and 6 bases, there was a span of 19 bases. The CDR3 sequence is CASSPYRTFLTPEAFF. The CDR3 bases are TGTGCCAGCTCACCATATAGGACTTTTTTAACTCCTGAAGCTTTCTTT.

As for this clone: Other nucleotide sequences in the sample specify the same CDR3. This chain links TRBV7-9 with TRBJ2-5, with 8 bases fitting TRBD1. The germline gives CDR1 SEHNR, CDR2 FQNEAQ (reference sequence). The CDR3 runs to 15 residues. Trimming cost V 2 bases and J 4 bases; bases outside gene matches: 6. Written as DNA, the CDR3 is TGTGCCAGCAGCTTACCAGGGGGCTTGGGAGAGACCCAGTACTTC. Protein: CASSLPGGLGETQYF.

The chain employs TRBV11-1 and TRBJ2-5, with 8 bases lining up with TRBD2. Germline CDR1 reads SGHAT; CDR2 reads FQDESV (reference sequence). J was trimmed by 1 base and V by 5 bases; bases with no gene match: 6. The CDR3 is made up of 15 amino acids. The DNA of the CDR3 is TGTGCCAGCAGCCACAGAGCGGGGGTCCAAGAGACCCAGTACTTC. Residues: CASSHRAGVQETQYF.

The CDR3 coding sequence is TGTGCCAGCAGCTATAGGACTAGCCAAAATGAGCAGTTCTTC. Translation gives CASSYRTSQNEQFF. This chain connects TRBV3-1 (or the pseudogene TRBV3-2) to TRBJ2-1, with 8 bases matching TRBD2. The germline V gene encodes CDR1 LGHDT and CDR2 YNNKEL (reference sequence). This CDR3 has 14 residues. J gave up 7 bases and V 5 bases, and 7 bases lay outside the gene matches.